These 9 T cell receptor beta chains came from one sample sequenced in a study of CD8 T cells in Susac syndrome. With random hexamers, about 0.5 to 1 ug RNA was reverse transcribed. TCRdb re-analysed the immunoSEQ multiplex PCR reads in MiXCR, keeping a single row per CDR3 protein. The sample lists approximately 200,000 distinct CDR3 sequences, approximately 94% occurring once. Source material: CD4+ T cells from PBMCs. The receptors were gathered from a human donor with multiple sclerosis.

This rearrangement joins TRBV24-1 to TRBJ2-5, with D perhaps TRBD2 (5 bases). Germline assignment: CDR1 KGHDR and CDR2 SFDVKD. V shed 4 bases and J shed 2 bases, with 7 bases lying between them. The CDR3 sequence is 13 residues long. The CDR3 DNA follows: TGTGCCACCAGTGAAGCGGAACAAGAGACCCAGTACTTC. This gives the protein CATSEAEQETQYF.

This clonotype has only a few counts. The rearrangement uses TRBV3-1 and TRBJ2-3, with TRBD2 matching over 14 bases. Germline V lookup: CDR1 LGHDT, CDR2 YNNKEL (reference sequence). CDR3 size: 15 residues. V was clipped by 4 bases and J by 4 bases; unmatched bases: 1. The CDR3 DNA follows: TGTGCCAGCAGCCGACTAGCGGGGGGGCCAGATACGCAGTATTTT. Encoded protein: CASSRLAGGPDTQYF.

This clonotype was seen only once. This chain's CDR3 is CSASPGLVLETQYF. CDR3 sequence (DNA): TGCAGTGCTAGTCCGGGACTAGTTTTGGAGACCCAGTACTTC. The rearrangement uses TRBV20-1 and TRBJ2-5; the match to TRBD2 covers 8 bases. J gave up 5 bases and V 3 bases, and 8 bases lay outside the gene matches. The CDR3 is made up of 14 amino acids. Germline V lookup: CDR1 DFQATT, CDR2 SNEGSKA (reference sequence).

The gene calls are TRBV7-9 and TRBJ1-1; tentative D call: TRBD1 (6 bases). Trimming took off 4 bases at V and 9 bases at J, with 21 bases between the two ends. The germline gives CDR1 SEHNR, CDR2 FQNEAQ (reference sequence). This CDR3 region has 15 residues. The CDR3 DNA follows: TGTGCCAGCAGCTCTCGGGGGCAGGCTGGCGGGAAAGCTTTCTTT. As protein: CASSSRGQAGGKAFF.

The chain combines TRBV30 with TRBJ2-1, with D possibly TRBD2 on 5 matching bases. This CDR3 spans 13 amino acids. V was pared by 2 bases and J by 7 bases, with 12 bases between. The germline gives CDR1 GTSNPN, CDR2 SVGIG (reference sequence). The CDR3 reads CAWSLILGNEQFF. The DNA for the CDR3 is TGTGCCTGGAGTCTAATACTAGGGAATGAGCAGTTCTTC.

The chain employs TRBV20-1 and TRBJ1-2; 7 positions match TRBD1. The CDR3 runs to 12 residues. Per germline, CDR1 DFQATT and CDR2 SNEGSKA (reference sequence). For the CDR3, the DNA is TGCAGCTCCTGGGACAGTTTGTATGGCTACACCTTC. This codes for CSSWDSLYGYTF.

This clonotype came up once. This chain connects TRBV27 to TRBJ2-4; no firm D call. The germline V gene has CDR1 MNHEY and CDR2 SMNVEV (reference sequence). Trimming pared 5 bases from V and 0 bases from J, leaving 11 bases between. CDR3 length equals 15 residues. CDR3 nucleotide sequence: TGTGCCAGCAGTAGCACGGAGTTAGCCAAAAACATTCAGTACTTC. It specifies CASSSTELAKNIQYF.

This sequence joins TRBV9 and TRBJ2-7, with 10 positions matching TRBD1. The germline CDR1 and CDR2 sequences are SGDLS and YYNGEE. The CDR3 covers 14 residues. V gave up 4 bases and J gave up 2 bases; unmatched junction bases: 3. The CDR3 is CASSRDRGTYEQYF. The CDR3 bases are TGTGCCAGCAGCCGGGACAGGGGTACCTACGAGCAGTACTTC.

This CDR3 reads CASRPGGTDTQYF. In nucleotides, the CDR3 is TGTGCCAGTAGGCCCGGGGGCACAGATACGCAGTATTTT. The V call is TRBV19, the J call TRBJ2-3; D is possibly TRBD2 (5 bases). Deletions cut 6 bases from V and 1 base from J, with 8 bases between. From germline, CDR1 is LNHDA and CDR2 SQIVND (reference sequence). The CDR3 contains 13 residues.